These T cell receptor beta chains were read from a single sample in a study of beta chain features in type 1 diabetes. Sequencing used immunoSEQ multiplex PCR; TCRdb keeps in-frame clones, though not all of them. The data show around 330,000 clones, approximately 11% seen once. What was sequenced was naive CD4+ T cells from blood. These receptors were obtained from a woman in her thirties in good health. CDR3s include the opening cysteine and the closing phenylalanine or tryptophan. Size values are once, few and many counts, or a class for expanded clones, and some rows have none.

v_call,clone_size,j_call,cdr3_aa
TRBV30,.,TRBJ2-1,CAWSRGLYNEQFF
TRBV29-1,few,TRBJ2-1,CSVGRWAGGKGEQFF
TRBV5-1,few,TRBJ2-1,CASRVGLADNEQFF
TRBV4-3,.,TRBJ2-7,CASSLGLAGGASYEQYF
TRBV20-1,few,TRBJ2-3,CSAPVAGRQYF
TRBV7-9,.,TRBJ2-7,CASKQGDLVEQYF
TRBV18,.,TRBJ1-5,CASSPYPDTSNQPQHF
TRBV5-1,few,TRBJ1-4,CASSRGTVATNEKLFF
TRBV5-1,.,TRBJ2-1,CASSLRVVAENEQFF
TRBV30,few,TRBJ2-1,CAWSKGLAGGPDEQFF
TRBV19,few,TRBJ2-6,CASSPGGVTSGANVLTF
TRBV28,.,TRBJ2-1,CASSAFSGRAGDEQFF
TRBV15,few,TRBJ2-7,CATSRDRHRTYEQYF
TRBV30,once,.,CAWSLLLNEQYF
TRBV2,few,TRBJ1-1,CASSLTGRTTEAFF
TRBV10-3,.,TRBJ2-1,CATERDSGAIPTHEQFF
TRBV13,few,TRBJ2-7,CASSLGLGDSYEQYF
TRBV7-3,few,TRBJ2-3,CASGAGDTDTQYF
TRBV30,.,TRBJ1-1,CAWSVQGLRAFF
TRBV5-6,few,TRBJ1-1,CASSLTGGFSAFF
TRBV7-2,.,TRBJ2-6,CASSLRGGRTGANVLTF
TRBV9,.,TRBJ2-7,CASSPQASYEQYF
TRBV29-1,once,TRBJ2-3,CSGRIGQGATDTQYF
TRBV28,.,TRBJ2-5,CASNRDYKETQYF
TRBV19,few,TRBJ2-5,CASSIVPEETQYF
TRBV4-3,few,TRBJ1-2,CASSPQRGLGYGYTF
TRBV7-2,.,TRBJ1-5,CASSFSPGGQPQHF